The following is a T cell receptor (beta chain) sequence with its context. The antigen remains undetermined. Patients had resection in Japan or China between about 2014 and 2018. The sample comes from a study of immune evolution from preneoplasia to lung adenocarcinoma. The overall study: HLA loss of heterozygosity: around 6.5% AIS, about 15% MIA, about 30% ADC, none AAH.

The V gene lost 5 bases and the J gene lost 6 bases, with 10 bases spanning the gap. The germline V gene has CDR1 SEHNR and CDR2 FQNEAQ (reference sequence). The CDR3 runs 12 residues. Overall study results and limits: Highest clonality occurred in KRAS-mutant, not EGFR-mutant or double wild-type, nodules. Normal lung had highest clonality; later lesions appeared denser, more diverse.

The data were produced by immunoSEQ multiplex PCR, yet TCRdb's version contains in-frame clones alone and is incomplete. In the table there are some 14,000 clones, less than 85% of which are singletons. Input material: FFPE minimally invasive lung adenocarcinoma tissue. This receptor was identified in a person aged 70 to 85 with lung adenocarcinoma. The V and J genes are TRBV7-9 and TRBJ1-2; D is possibly TRBD1 (6 bases). CDR3 loop: CASSNSGDGYTF. The CDR3 DNA is TGTGCCAGCAGCAATTCAGGGGATGGCTACACCTTC.